This T cell receptor beta chain stems from a study of metastatic and nonmetastatic thyroid tumors. The study, taken as a whole, reports: The reported finding was significantly higher TCR beta diversity in malignant thyroid tumors relative to benign nodules, in blood and tumor.

Until they underwent thyroid surgery, no patient had received any treatment. The CDR3 is 15 residues long. The germline V gene has CDR1 SGHRS and CDR2 YFSETQ. The V segment lost 1 base and the J segment 2 bases; nucleotides outside the gene matches: 4. TCRdb re-analyzed the PCR reads using MiXCR. Of some 11,000 clones listed, roughly 21% were seen once; the top ten hold 13% to 15%. Ten or more counts support this clone. Its antigen is not known. This clonotype was sampled from a female donor with papillary thyroid cancer or a benign thyroid nodule (not recorded which). Some clones in this sample may be carry-over from other donors' samples. The sample taken for sequencing was adjacent normal tissue. V gene TRBV5-1 combines with J gene TRBJ1-1; 8 nucleotides align to TRBD1. As DNA, the CDR3 is TGCGCCAGCAGCTTGAGTGGACAGGGAAACACTGAAGCTTTCTTT. This sequence encodes CASSLSGQGNTEAFF.